The 27 T cell receptor beta chains in this list originate from one sample, sequenced in a study of regulatory T cells in long-lasting Graves disease. Time point described: newly diagnosed GD, antithyroid drugs for less than 3 months. Extracted RNA from PBMCs served as the source of the TCR library. To make TCR beta libraries, researchers used iRepertoire HTBI primers and Arm-PCR of CDR3 regions. TCRdb analysed the multiplex PCR reads with MiXCR anew, one entry per CDR3 protein. In the table there are under 450,000 distinct CDR3 sequences, 15% to 20% of which are singletons. These data also featured in a second study, about T cells in Graves' hyperthyroidism and ophthalmopathy.

This specimen consisted of peripheral blood mononuclear cells (PBMCs), obtained at new diagnosis, from a patient treated with antithyroid drugs. Receptors were obtained from a woman younger than 35 with Graves disease.

This clonotype was seen many times. CDR3 protein: CASTSGPRSSGELFF. In nucleotides, the CDR3 is TGTGCCAGCACCTCTGGACCGAGAAGTTCCGGGGAGCTGTTTTTT. The chain uses TRBV11-2 and TRBJ2-2; D uncertain. V gave up 7 bases and J gave up 6 bases, with 18 bases separating them. The CDR3 contains 15 residues. Germline V gene sequence: CDR1 SGHAT, CDR2 FQNNGV.

This clonotype was seen many times. V and J are TRBV18 and TRBJ1-5; D not resolved. Trimming removed 4 bases at V and 3 bases at J, with 10 bases between. The CDR3 sequence is 14 residues long. The germline V gene encodes CDR1 KGHSH and CDR2 LQKENI. The DNA of the CDR3 is TGTGCCAGCTCACTGGGCAGAAACAATCAGCCCCAGCATTTT. It codes for CASSLGRNNQPQHF.

On this clonotype itself: Given a much more abundant clone one base away, this may be a read error. V is TRBV10-2 and J is TRBJ2-2; D not resolved. Trimming removed 6 bases at V and 3 bases at J, with 20 bases between. The CDR3 consists of 17 residues. The germline CDR1 and CDR2 sequences are WSHSY and SAAADI. In nucleotides, the CDR3 is TGCGCCAGCAGGACGTTAAGGCCTAACGGGTACACCGGGGAGCTGTTTTTT. Protein product: CASRTLRPNGYTGELFF.

At least ten counts were recorded for this clonotype. The V and J genes are TRBV12-5 and TRBJ2-1; 11 bases line up with TRBD2. This CDR3 spans 18 amino acids. The V gene's germline CDR1 is LGHNT and CDR2 FRNRAP. V lost 0 bases to trimming and J lost 7 bases; unmatched junction nucleotides: 11. CDR3 in amino acids: CASGLVPLTSGSINEQFF. CDR3 in DNA: TGTGCTAGTGGTTTGGTACCCCTAACTAGCGGGAGTATTAATGAGCAGTTCTTC.

In this sample, this clonotype turned up many times. The rearrangement links TRBV18 to TRBJ2-6; maybe TRBD1 (7 bases). The V and J ends lost 1 base and 0 bases respectively, with 16 bases between them. The V gene's germline CDR1 is KGHSH and CDR2 LQKENI. CDR3 length equals 19 residues. The CDR3 spells CASSPLAGQTTSGANVLTF. The CDR3 bases are TGTGCCAGCTCACCACTGGCGGGACAGACCACCTCTGGGGCCAACGTCCTGACTTTC.

This clonotype was seen repeatedly, ten times or more. The genes are TRBV30 and TRBJ1-6, with a weak D call TRBD1 (5 bases). The V and J ends lost 4 bases and 12 bases respectively, with 10 bases between them. CDR1 is GTSNPN, CDR2 SVGIG, per germline (reference sequence). The CDR3 has 11 amino acids. Here the CDR3 DNA reads TGTGCCTGGACCAGAGGGGTACCCCTCCACTTT. This translates into CAWTRGVPLHF.

This clonotype was recorded many times. The V and J genes are TRBV6-1 and TRBJ2-1; 8 nucleotides match TRBD2. The junction had 13 bases not matched to a gene; V was cut back by 7 bases and J by 8 bases. CDR3 length: 15 residues. CDR1 MNHNS and CDR2 SASEGT come from the germline V gene. The CDR3 sequence: CASNPGGGGLDEQFF. The CDR3 bases are TGTGCCAGCAACCCCGGGGGGGGGGGCCTGGATGAGCAGTTCTTC.

At least ten counts were recorded for this clonotype. The chain couples TRBV20-1 to TRBJ2-2; D remains ambiguous. In germline, CDR1 is DFQATT, CDR2 SNEGSKA (reference sequence). The CDR3 sequence is 14 residues long. Trimming took off 1 base at V and 5 bases at J, with 11 bases between the two ends. As DNA, the CDR3 is TGCAGTGCTAGAGTAGGTGGAAGTACCGGGGAGCTGTTTTTT. Residues: CSARVGGSTGELFF.

This clonotype was detected many times. V gene TRBV30 combines with J gene TRBJ2-3; D might be TRBD2 (5 bases). The CDR3 covers 14 residues. V was clipped by 0 bases and J by 2 bases, with 9 bases between them. The germline V gene encodes CDR1 GTSNPN and CDR2 SVGIG (reference sequence). CDR3 protein: CAWSVGLSTDTQYF. The CDR3 coding sequence is TGTGCCTGGAGTGTAGGACTTTCCACAGATACGCAGTATTTT.

V and J are TRBV6-1 and TRBJ2-1; D is perhaps TRBD1 (5 bases). Germline V lookup: CDR1 MNHNS, CDR2 SASEGT. V gave up 5 bases and J gave up 3 bases, with 11 bases separating them. The CDR3 is 14 amino acids. CDR3 nucleotide sequence: TGTGCCAGCAGTAAAGGACAACTCTACAATGAGCAGTTCTTC. Translation: CASSKGQLYNEQFF.

In its sample, this clonotype was seen many times. The V and J genes are TRBV7-9 and TRBJ1-5; D is uncertain. Germline V gene sequence: CDR1 SEHNR, CDR2 FQNEAQ (reference sequence). CDR3 length: 13 amino acids. V lost 2 bases, J lost 5 bases, and 7 bases lay in between. The CDR3 coding sequence is TGTGCCAGCAGCTTAAGTCGGGATCAGCCCCAGCATTTT. Its protein is CASSLSRDQPQHF.

This clonotype appeared once. A read error is the likely source, as a far larger clone sits one nucleotide away. This likely comes from a read error, as the CDR3 has no conserved phenylalanine or tryptophan at its end. The chain employs TRBV6-1 and TRBJ2-3, with D tentatively TRBD2 (6 bases). Germline-derived CDR1 and CDR2 are MNHNS and SASEGT. V shed 4 bases and J shed 5 bases, with 22 bases lying between them. The CDR3 is made up of 17 amino acids. This chain's CDR3 is CASSAPSASAAKDTQYL. CDR3 sequence (DNA): TGTGCCAGCAGTGCCCCGAGTGCTAGCGCGGCGAAAGATACGCAGTATCTT.

This clonotype has at least ten counts. This rearrangement joins TRBV18 to TRBJ2-7; D is unresolved. The CDR3 is 12 amino acids. CDR1 is KGHSH and CDR2 is LQKENI in the germline V gene. V lost 2 bases and J lost 7, with 9 bases in between. The DNA for the CDR3 is TGTGCCAGCTCACCAGTGACGAGGGAGCAGTACTTC. Translated, it gives CASSPVTREQYF.

As to this clonotype: With a much larger clone just one base away, this may be a read error. The conserved final phenylalanine or tryptophan is absent from the CDR3, which likely points to a read error. The gene calls are TRBV5-6 and TRBJ1-1; 7 bases match TRBD1. The germline V gene has CDR1 SGHDT and CDR2 YYEEEE. J lost 2 bases, V lost 6 bases, and 16 bases had no gene match. The CDR3 runs to 17 residues. CDR3: CASTRGDSQTFNTEAFC. The DNA for the CDR3 is TGTGCCAGCACCAGGGGGGACAGCCAAACCTTTAACACTGAAGCTTTCTGT.

A note on this clonotype: Sequence at one end of the junction differs from germline and may be a read error. The chain uses TRBV9 and TRBJ2-5; 7 positions agree with TRBD2. There are 14 residues in the CDR3. Germline CDR1 reads SGDLS; CDR2 reads YYNGEE. The CDR3 reads CASNVRGVGETQYF. DNA of the CDR3: TGTGCCAGCAACGTACGGGGGGTCGGTGAGACCCAGTACTTC.

The table lists this clonotype with many counts. Germline is not matched at one junction end, which may reflect a read error. The chain recombines TRBV18 with TRBJ2-7, with 12 bases lining up with TRBD2. The V gene's germline CDR1 is KGHSH and CDR2 LQKENI. The CDR3 has 13 residues. Here the CDR3 reads CASSPTLAGGQDF. The CDR3 bases are TGTGCCAGCTCACCCACCCTAGCGGGGGGGCAGGACTTC.

This clonotype has more than one count but fewer than ten. The chain employs TRBV6-1 and TRBJ2-7, with D possibly being TRBD1 (5 bases). The CDR3 is 12 residues long. V was shortened by 4 bases and J by 2 bases, with 6 bases between the two germline ends. Germline V gene sequence: CDR1 MNHNS, CDR2 SASEGT. In nucleotides, the CDR3 is TGTGCCAGCAGTGGACAGCCCTACGAGCAGTACTTC. Amino acids: CASSGQPYEQYF.

This clonotype was counted a few times. DNA of the CDR3: TGCAGCGTTGACAGCACTGAAGCTTTCTTT. As protein: CSVDSTEAFF. This chain joins TRBV29-1 and TRBJ1-1; D is uncertain. The CDR3 runs to 10 residues. With 3 bases removed from V and 4 bases from J, the gap between germline ends came to 3 bases. Germline V lookup: CDR1 SQVTM, CDR2 ANQGSEA.

This clonotype was seen a few times. The chain carries TRBV5-4 and TRBJ2-3, with TRBD1 matching 8 bases. The CDR3 sequence is 19 residues long. V trimming: 3 bases; J trimming: 3 bases; junction bases outside the gene matches: 18. The V gene's germline CDR1 is SGHNT and CDR2 YYREEE (reference sequence). CDR3 in amino acids: CASSSSPIRRDRFTDTQYF. In nucleotides, the CDR3 is TGTGCCAGCAGCTCCTCTCCGATTCGCCGGGACAGGTTTACAGATACGCAGTATTTT.

This clonotype was seen a handful of times. This chain uses TRBV29-1 with TRBJ1-5; D unresolved. This CDR3 contains 12 residues. The ends were cut back, 7 bases at V and 5 bases at J, with 12 bases in the middle. Germline CDR1 is SQVTM and CDR2 is ANQGSEA. CDR3 bases: TGCAGCGCCGGAAACCAAGATCAGCCCCAGCATTTT. Translated, it gives CSAGNQDQPQHF.

The sample holds many counts of this clonotype. CDR3 loop: CASSYSIEGGNEQFF. In DNA form, the CDR3 reads TGTGCCAGCAGTTACTCGATTGAGGGTGGCAATGAGCAGTTCTTC. The chain employs TRBV6-2 or TRBV6-3 and TRBJ2-1; D may be TRBD2 (5 bases). V gave up 0 bases and J gave up 6 bases, with 12 bases separating them. CDR1 MNHEY and CDR2 SVGEGT come from the germline V gene. This CDR3 contains 15 residues.

The chain has TRBV24-1 and TRBJ1-4, with D perhaps TRBD1 (5 bases). V gave up 5 bases and J gave up 5 bases, with 8 bases separating them. The CDR3 has 13 residues. Germline loops: CDR1 KGHDR, CDR2 SFDVKD. CDR3 amino acids: CATSGGANEKLFF. The CDR3 DNA sequence: TGTGCCACCAGTGGTGGGGCAAATGAAAAACTGTTTTTT.

This rearrangement joins TRBV20-1 to TRBJ1-6, with TRBD1 identical over 10 bases. Looked up from germline, CDR1 is DFQATT and CDR2 is SNEGSKA (reference sequence). The CDR3 sequence is 15 residues long. Unmatched junction bases numbered 9, after V lost 3 bases and J lost 10 bases. CDR3 coding DNA: TGCAGTGCTAGCAAGCCGACAGGGGGCGAATCACCCCTCCACTTT. The encoded protein is CSASKPTGGESPLHF.

This clonotype was observed many times. The rearrangement links TRBV2 to TRBJ2-4; 7 nucleotides align to TRBD2. Trimming at V came to 6 bases and at J to 8 bases, leaving 13 bases not matched to a gene. The germline gives CDR1 SNHLY, CDR2 FYNNEI. The CDR3 has 15 residues. CDR3 nucleotides: TGTGCCAGCAGAGGACTAGTTCCAGGTATTGACATTCAGTACTTC. Protein product: CASRGLVPGIDIQYF.

The chain combines TRBV7-2 with TRBJ2-1, with TRBD1 identical over 8 bases. This CDR3 has 14 amino acids. V was clipped by 5 bases and J by 1 base; unmatched bases: 1. Germline V CDR1 and CDR2: SGHTA, FQGNSA. CDR3 loop: CASSRDRSYNEQFF. The CDR3 DNA reads TGTGCCAGCAGCCGGGACAGGTCCTACAATGAGCAGTTCTTC.

This clonotype was detected a few times. This chain connects TRBV24-1 to TRBJ2-2; 9 bases are a match to TRBD1. Germline V gives CDR1 KGHDR, CDR2 SFDVKD. After removal of 3 bases from V and 1 base from J, the junction contained 2 bases not matched to a gene. The CDR3 has 16 residues. This CDR3 reads CATSDRGQGNTGELFF. The CDR3 DNA follows: TGTGCCACCAGTGATCGGGGACAGGGGAACACCGGGGAGCTGTTTTTT.

This clonotype was counted a few times. The rearrangement joins TRBV20-1 to TRBJ1-3; D not certain. From germline, CDR1 is DFQATT and CDR2 SNEGSKA (reference sequence). The CDR3 length is 12 residues. Deletions cut 4 bases from V and 1 base from J, with 5 bases between. The CDR3, as DNA: TGCAGTGCTAAAAGTTCTGGAAACACCATATATTTT. As protein: CSAKSSGNTIYF.